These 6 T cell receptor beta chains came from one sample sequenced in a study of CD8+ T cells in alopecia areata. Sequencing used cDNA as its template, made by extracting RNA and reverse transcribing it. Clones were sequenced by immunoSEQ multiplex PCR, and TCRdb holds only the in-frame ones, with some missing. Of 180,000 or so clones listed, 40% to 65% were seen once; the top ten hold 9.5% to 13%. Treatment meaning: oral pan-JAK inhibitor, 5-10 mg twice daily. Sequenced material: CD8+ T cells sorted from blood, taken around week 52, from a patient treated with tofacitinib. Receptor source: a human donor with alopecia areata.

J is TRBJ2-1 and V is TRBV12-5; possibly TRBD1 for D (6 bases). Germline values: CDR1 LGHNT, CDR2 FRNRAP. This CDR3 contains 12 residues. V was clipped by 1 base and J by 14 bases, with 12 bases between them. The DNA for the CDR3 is TGTGCTAGTGGTTTGGGGAACAGGGTTGAGTTCTTC. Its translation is CASGLGNRVEFF.

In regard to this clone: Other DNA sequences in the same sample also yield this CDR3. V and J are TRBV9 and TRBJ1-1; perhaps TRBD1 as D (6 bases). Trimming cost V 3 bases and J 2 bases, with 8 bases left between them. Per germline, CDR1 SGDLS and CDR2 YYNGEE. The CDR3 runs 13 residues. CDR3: CASSGGGNTEAFF. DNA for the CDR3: TGTGCCAGCAGCGGAGGGGGTAACACTGAAGCTTTCTTT. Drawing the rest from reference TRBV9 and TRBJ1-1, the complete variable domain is DSGVTQTPKHLITATGQRVTLRCSPRSGDLSVYWYQQSLDQGLQFLIQYYNGEERAKGNILERFSAQQFPDLHSELNLSSLELGDSALYFCASSGGGNTEAFFGQGTRLTVV.

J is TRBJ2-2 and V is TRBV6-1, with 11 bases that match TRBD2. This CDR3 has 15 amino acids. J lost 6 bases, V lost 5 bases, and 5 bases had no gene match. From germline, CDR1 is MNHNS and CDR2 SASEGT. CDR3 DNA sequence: TGTGCCAGCAGTCCTAGCGGGGGGCTACCCGGGGAGCTGTTTTTT. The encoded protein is CASSPSGGLPGELFF.

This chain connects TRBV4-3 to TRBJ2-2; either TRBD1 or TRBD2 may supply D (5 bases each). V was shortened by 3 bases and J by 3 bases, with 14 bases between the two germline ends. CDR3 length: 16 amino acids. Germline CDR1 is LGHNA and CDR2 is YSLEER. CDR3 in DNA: TGCGCCAGCAGCCAGTTGCAACTGGGGGACACCGGGGAGCTGTTTTTT. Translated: CASSQLQLGDTGELFF.

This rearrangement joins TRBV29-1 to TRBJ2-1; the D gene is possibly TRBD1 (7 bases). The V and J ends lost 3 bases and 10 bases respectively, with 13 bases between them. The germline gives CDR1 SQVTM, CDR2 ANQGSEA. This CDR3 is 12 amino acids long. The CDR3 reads CSVDGGQKEQFF. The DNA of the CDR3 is TGCAGCGTTGACGGGGGACAGAAGGAGCAGTTCTTC.

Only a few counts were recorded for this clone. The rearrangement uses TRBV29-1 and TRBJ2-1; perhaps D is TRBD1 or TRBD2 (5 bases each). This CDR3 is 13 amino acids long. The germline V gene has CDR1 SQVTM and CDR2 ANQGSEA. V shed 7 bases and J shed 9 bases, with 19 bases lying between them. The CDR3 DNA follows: TGCAGCGCTTTGGGACCTCCGCAGGGTGAGCAGTTCTTC. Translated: CSALGPPQGEQFF.